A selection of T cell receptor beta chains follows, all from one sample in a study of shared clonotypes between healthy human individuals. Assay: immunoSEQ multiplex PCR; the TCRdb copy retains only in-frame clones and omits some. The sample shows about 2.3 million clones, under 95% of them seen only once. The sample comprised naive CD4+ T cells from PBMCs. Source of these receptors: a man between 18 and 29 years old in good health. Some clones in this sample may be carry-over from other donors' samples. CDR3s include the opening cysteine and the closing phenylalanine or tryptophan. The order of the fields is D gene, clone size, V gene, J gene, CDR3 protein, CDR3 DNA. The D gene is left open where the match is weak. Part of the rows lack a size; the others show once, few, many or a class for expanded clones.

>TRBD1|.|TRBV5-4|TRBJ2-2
CASSTGVMGTGELFF
TGTGCCAGCAGCACAGGGGTTATGGGGACCGGGGAGCTGTTTTTT
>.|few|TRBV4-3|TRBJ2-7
CASSQDLVLYEQYF
TGCGCCAGCAGCCAAGATCTCGTCCTCTACGAGCAGTACTTC
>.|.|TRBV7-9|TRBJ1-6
CASSLVRNNSPLHF
TGTGCCAGCAGCTTAGTCAGGAATAATTCACCCCTCCACTTT
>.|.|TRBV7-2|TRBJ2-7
CASSPGLIQYEQYF
TGTGCCAGCAGCCCGGGACTTATCCAATACGAGCAGTACTTC
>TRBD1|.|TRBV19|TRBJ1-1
CASSRRDRGDDTEAFF
TGTGCCAGTAGTCGCCGGGACAGGGGGGATGACACTGAAGCTTTCTTT
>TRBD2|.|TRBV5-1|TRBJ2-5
CASSLAASGMWGTQYF
TGCGCCAGCAGCTTGGCCGCTAGCGGGATGTGGGGGACCCAGTACTTC
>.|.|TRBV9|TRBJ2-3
CASSAEGYTDTQYF
TGTGCCAGCAGCGCAGAGGGCTACACAGATACGCAGTATTTT
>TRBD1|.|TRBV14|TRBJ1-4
CASRSGQGAELFF
TGTGCCAGCAGGAGTGGACAGGGGGCTGAACTGTTTTTT
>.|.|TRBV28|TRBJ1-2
CASTAGTPANYGYTF
TGTGCCAGCACTGCCGGGACCCCAGCTAACTATGGCTACACCTTC
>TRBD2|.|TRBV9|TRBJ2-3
CASSPPSGTSTDTQYF
TGTGCCAGCAGCCCCCCGAGCGGGACTAGCACAGATACGCAGTATTTT
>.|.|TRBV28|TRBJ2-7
CASSWAPTYEQYF
TGTGCCAGCAGTTGGGCCCCGACCTACGAGCAGTACTTC
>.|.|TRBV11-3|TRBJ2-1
CASSQGGREFNEQFF
TGTGCCAGCAGCCAGGGGGGGCGGGAGTTCAATGAGCAGTTCTTC
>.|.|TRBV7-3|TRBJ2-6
CASSLAGPSGANVLTF
TGTGCCAGCAGCTTGGCGGGACCCTCTGGGGCCAACGTCCTGACTTTC
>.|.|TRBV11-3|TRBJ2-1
CASSLEGRTSYNEQFF
TGTGCCAGCAGCTTAGAGGGGCGGACCTCCTACAATGAGCAGTTCTTC
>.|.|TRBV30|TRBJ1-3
CAWNAFPRDTIYF
TGTGCCTGGAACGCCTTTCCGCGGGACACCATATATTTT
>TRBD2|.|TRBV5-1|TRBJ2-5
CASSWTSGETQYF
TGCGCCAGCAGCTGGACTAGCGGGGAGACCCAGTACTTC